The clone carrying this T cell receptor (beta chain) was seen a few times. Its antigen is currently unknown. The data originate from a study of T cell responses to AZD1222 COVID-19 vaccine. Study-wide points: There were vaccine-associated CD4 TCRs across spike, dominant at 160-218 and 743-854. Following two doses of AZD1222, Spike-specific TCR breadth and depth rose. Without day 14 samples, only post-peak T cell repertoires were studied.

The CDR3 sequence is 13 residues long. Trimming stripped 5 bases from V and 7 bases from J, with 14 bases between. The germline CDR1 and CDR2 sequences are MNHEY and SMNVEV (reference sequence). Generated by immunoSEQ multiplex PCR, the TCRdb table keeps only in-frame clones and is missing some. Among about 120,000 clones listed, approximately 83% were seen once. This sequence joins TRBV27 and TRBJ1-2; D remains unclear. The starting material was peripheral blood, obtained on day 0 of AZD1222 vaccination. The sequence was collected from an adult in good health. The CDR3 here is CASSPPGRLGYTF. Here the CDR3 DNA reads TGTGCCAGCAGTCCCCCCGGAAGGCTTGGCTACACCTTC.